The source of this T cell receptor beta chain is a study of T cell changes during pregnancy in multiple sclerosis. TCRdb's copy holds only in-frame clones and misses some; the assay was immunoSEQ multiplex PCR. The sample carries 100,000 or so clones, just over 90% recorded once. CDR1 and CDR2 (germline): LGHNA, YNFKEQ. CDR3 length: 14 residues. V lost 0 bases to trimming and J lost 12 bases, with 15 bases between them. Sequencing was performed on peripheral blood, taken in the second trimester of pregnancy. The J gene is TRBJ2-1, the V gene TRBV4-2, with D maybe TRBD2 (5 bases). The origin of this receptor is a female donor with multiple sclerosis, enrolled in a pregnancy study. This CDR3 reads CASSQDRSTGGQFF. The CDR3 nucleotides are TGTGCCAGCAGCCAAGATAGGTCTACCGGAGGGCAGTTCTTC.